This T cell receptor (beta chain) was documented in a study of glioma-infiltrating T cells. TCR alpha and beta CDR3 regions were amplified from RNA using iRepertoire nested multiplex PCR. For one-step reverse transcription and amplification, about 85-400 ng of tissue mRNA or PBMC total RNA was used. TCRdb re-derived calls from the multiplex PCR reads in MiXCR, one entry per CDR3 protein. Of more than 90,000 distinct CDR3 sequences in the sample, roughly 40% are singletons; the top ten hold 35% to 40%. This clonotype was detected ten times or more. Its cognate antigen is unknown. Germline lookup yields CDR1 ENHRY and CDR2 SYGVKD. The CDR3 runs to 12 residues. V lost 6 bases and J 1 base, leaving 7 bases between the germline ends. Whole-study results and caveats: Only very few CDR3 sequences appeared in both tissue and blood. Above-expected tissue-blood divergence occurred in all gliomas, most in low-grade ones.

Specimen: glioma tissue, nonneoplastic brain tissue, or PBMCs (not recorded which). This TCR was sampled from a human donor with low-grade glioma or glioblastoma, undergoing nonglioma brain surgery, or in good health (not recorded which). The J gene is TRBJ2-7, the V gene TRBV10-3; tentatively, D is TRBD1 (6 bases). The CDR3 loop is CAIRDRSYEQYF. The CDR3 DNA sequence: TGTGCCATCAGGGACAGATCCTACGAGCAGTACTTC.